The sequence of this T cell receptor (beta chain) was determined in a study of blood T cell repertoires in COVID-19. About the study: Some COVID-19 samples were acute and others convalescent; all came from the United States, Italy and Spain. The cDNA or gDNA used as material had been derived from T cells, B-cell-depleted T cells, or PBMCs.

Data came from immunoSEQ multiplex PCR; TCRdb stores just in-frame clones and leaves some out. Here the sample spans roughly 69,000 clones, about nine tenths being singletons. A single count supports this clone. The receptor's source is a man aged 45 to 65 with active COVID-19. The sequenced sample consisted of peripheral blood.

The CDR3 nucleotides read TGTGCCAGCAGCCAGAATAGCGTAGGCACAGATACGCAGTATTTT. Translation: CASSQNSVGTDTQYF. The chain carries TRBV3-1 (or the pseudogene TRBV3-2) and TRBJ2-3, with D possibly being TRBD2 (5 bases). The CDR3 has 15 amino acids. V gave up 3 bases and J gave up 1 base, with 11 bases separating them. In germline, CDR1 is LGHDT, CDR2 YNNKEL (reference sequence).